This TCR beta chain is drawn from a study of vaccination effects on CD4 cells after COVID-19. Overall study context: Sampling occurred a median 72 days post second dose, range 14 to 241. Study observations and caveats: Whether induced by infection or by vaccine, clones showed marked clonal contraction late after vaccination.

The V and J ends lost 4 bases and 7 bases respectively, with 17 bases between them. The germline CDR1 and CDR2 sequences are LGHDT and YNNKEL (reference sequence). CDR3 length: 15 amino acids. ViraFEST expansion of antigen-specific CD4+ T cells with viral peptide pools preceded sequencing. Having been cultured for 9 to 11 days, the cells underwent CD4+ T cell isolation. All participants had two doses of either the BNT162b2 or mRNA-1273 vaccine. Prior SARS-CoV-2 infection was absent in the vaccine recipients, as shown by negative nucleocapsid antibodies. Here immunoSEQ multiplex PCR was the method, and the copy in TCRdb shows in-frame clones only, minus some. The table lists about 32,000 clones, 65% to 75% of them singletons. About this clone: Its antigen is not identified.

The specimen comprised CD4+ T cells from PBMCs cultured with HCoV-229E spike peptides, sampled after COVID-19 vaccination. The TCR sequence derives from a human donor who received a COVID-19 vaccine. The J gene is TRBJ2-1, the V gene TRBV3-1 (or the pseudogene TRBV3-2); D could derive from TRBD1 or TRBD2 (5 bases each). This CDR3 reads CASSRRAGAWNEQFF. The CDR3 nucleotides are TGTGCCAGCAGCCGCAGGGCCGGGGCGTGGAATGAGCAGTTCTTC.